Listed below are T cell receptor beta chains from one sample, sequenced in a study of T cells in Graves' hyperthyroidism and ophthalmopathy. Using its own MiXCR run on the multiplex PCR reads, TCRdb lists one record per CDR3 protein. This repertoire shows hundreds of thousands of distinct CDR3 sequences, roughly 20% found once; its top ten account for around 65%. What was sequenced was blood. Source of these receptors: a young man with Graves' ophthalmopathy. Each CDR3 is given with its conserved first and last residue. The D gene is left open where the match is weak.

D: .; V: TRBV7-8; length: 16; J: TRBJ2-7; CDR3: CASSLVGAAGAVEQYF
D: .; V: TRBV4-1; length: 18; J: TRBJ2-4; CDR3: CASSRRRDLGGPKNIQYF
D: .; V: TRBV20-1; length: 14; J: TRBJ2-1; CDR3: CSAYGGASYNEQFF
D: TRBD1; V: TRBV11-2; length: 16; J: TRBJ2-2; CDR3: CASSLRPGGLAGELFF
D: .; V: TRBV3-1; length: 17; J: TRBJ2-5; CDR3: CASSETPSTRWEETQYF
D: .; V: TRBV11-3; length: 11; J: TRBJ2-1; CDR3: CASSIRTRRFF
D: TRBD2; V: TRBV11-2; length: 14; J: TRBJ2-2; CDR3: CASSLAAGGRELFF
D: .; V: TRBV15; length: 16; J: TRBJ2-2; CDR3: CATSVQPFADTGELFF
D: TRBD1; V: TRBV3-1; length: 16; J: TRBJ2-7; CDR3: CASSQDSGTGRYEQYF
D: TRBD1; V: TRBV28; length: 13; J: TRBJ1-1; CDR3: CASSPDRGRRAFF
D: .; V: TRBV3-1; length: 13; J: TRBJ2-5; CDR3: CASSGRDRETQYF
D: TRBD1; V: TRBV19; length: 16; J: TRBJ1-5; CDR3: CASSLGGGTGGKPQHF
D: .; V: TRBV11-1; length: 13; J: TRBJ2-1; CDR3: CASSFSYYNEQFF
D: .; V: TRBV7-9; length: 14; J: TRBJ1-4; CDR3: CASSPDLGNEKLFF
D: .; V: TRBV4-2; length: 13; J: TRBJ2-5; CDR3: CASSPQIVETQYF
D: .; V: TRBV15; length: 15; J: TRBJ2-7; CDR3: CATSSILTISGEQYF
D: .; V: TRBV5-5; length: 15; J: TRBJ2-1; CDR3: CASSFQSDGYNEQFF
D: TRBD1; V: TRBV3-1; length: 16; J: TRBJ2-1; CDR3: CASSQAKTGGWSEQFF
D: TRBD2; V: TRBV9; length: 17; J: TRBJ2-1; CDR3: CASSVGGLAASYNEQFF
D: .; V: TRBV29-1; length: 11; J: TRBJ2-7; CDR3: CSVARDHEQYF
D: .; V: TRBV6-1; length: 13; J: TRBJ2-1; CDR3: CASSKQAYNEQFF
D: .; V: TRBV11-3; length: 14; J: TRBJ2-2; CDR3: CASSSQSVQGEVFF
D: .; V: TRBV2; length: 17; J: TRBJ1-5; CDR3: CASGRRRGGEEAQPQHF
D: .; V: TRBV6-5; length: 13; J: TRBJ1-1; CDR3: CASTPPGFTEAFF
D: .; V: TRBV6-5; length: 14; J: TRBJ2-3; CDR3: CASSYSLERGTQYF
D: .; V: TRBV12-3/TRBV12-4; length: 14; J: TRBJ1-1; CDR3: CASSLDNRNAEAFF
D: TRBD1; V: TRBV6-1; length: 17; J: TRBJ1-6; CDR3: CASSQYPPGQGSAPLHF
D: .; V: TRBV6-5; length: 18; J: TRBJ2-5; CDR3: CASSYPSSPGRYQETQYF
D: .; V: TRBV9; length: 14; J: TRBJ2-3; CDR3: CASSVVGGIDTQYF
D: TRBD1; V: TRBV30; length: 14; J: TRBJ2-5; CDR3: CAWSVPYRGETQYF
D: .; V: TRBV29-1; length: 15; J: TRBJ2-6; CDR3: CSVEAVGTGANVLTF
D: .; V: TRBV3-1; length: 12; J: TRBJ1-2; CDR3: CASSRGNYGYTF
D: TRBD1; V: TRBV29-1; length: 14; J: TRBJ2-3; CDR3: CSVSRTGSTDTQYF
D: TRBD1; V: TRBV29-1; length: 13; J: TRBJ1-5; CDR3: CSVGAGGLQPQHF
D: .; V: TRBV18; length: 13; J: TRBJ1-6; CDR3: CASSPVDNSPLHF
D: TRBD1; V: TRBV29-1; length: 13; J: TRBJ1-1; CDR3: CSVAGGGYTEAFF
D: .; V: TRBV15; length: 13; J: TRBJ2-1; CDR3: CATSTEGRNEQFF
D: TRBD2; V: TRBV7-9; length: 14; J: TRBJ2-1; CDR3: CASSSSGRYNEQFF
D: .; V: TRBV5-5; length: 15; J: TRBJ2-5; CDR3: CASRLRGSGRETQYF
D: .; V: TRBV7-9; length: 13; J: TRBJ1-1; CDR3: CASSFYVNTEAFF
D: TRBD2; V: TRBV2; length: 18; J: TRBJ2-2; CDR3: CASSLRLAAHGDTGELFF
D: TRBD1; V: TRBV20-1; length: 14; J: TRBJ1-5; CDR3: CSAAPGTGLGAQHF
D: .; V: TRBV18; length: 16; J: TRBJ2-2; CDR3: CASSPFAGQSTGELFF
D: TRBD1; V: TRBV30; length: 13; J: TRBJ1-3; CDR3: CAWIQGDGNTIYF
D: .; V: TRBV11-2; length: 14; J: TRBJ1-1; CDR3: CASSPGGSYTEAFF
D: TRBD1; V: TRBV29-1; length: 14; J: TRBJ1-2; CDR3: CSVVLRDRGNGYTF
D: TRBD1; V: TRBV20-1; length: 13; J: TRBJ2-7; CDR3: CSARGQGPYEQYF
D: .; V: TRBV4-1; length: 14; J: TRBJ2-7; CDR3: CASSQALHRYEQYF
D: .; V: TRBV28; length: 14; J: TRBJ1-1; CDR3: CASSLGTRYTEAFF
D: TRBD1; V: TRBV11-1; length: 14; J: TRBJ2-5; CDR3: CASRGTGKQETQYF
D: TRBD1; V: TRBV7-6; length: 14; J: TRBJ2-7; CDR3: CASKAGTGTYEQYF
D: .; V: TRBV2; length: 14; J: TRBJ2-7; CDR3: CASSVGGSPYEQYF
D: TRBD2; V: TRBV6-2/TRBV6-3; length: 16; J: TRBJ2-7; CDR3: CASSPRLSGSYNEQYF
D: .; V: TRBV11-3; length: 13; J: TRBJ2-3; CDR3: CASSFVSTDTQYF
D: .; V: TRBV30; length: 17; J: TRBJ2-1; CDR3: CAWRARVGRNFYNEQFF
D: .; V: TRBV6-1; length: 13; J: TRBJ1-6; CDR3: CASQGQNNSPLHF
D: TRBD1; V: TRBV3-1; length: 16; J: TRBJ1-4; CDR3: CASSQVGQGAGEKLFF
D: TRBD1; V: TRBV20-1; length: 16; J: TRBJ2-5; CDR3: CSARDRDRGHKETQYF
D: .; V: TRBV7-9; length: 13; J: TRBJ1-1; CDR3: CASSFVPYTEAFF
D: .; V: TRBV3-1; length: 16; J: TRBJ2-5; CDR3: CASSQDAGQGEETQYF